This TCR beta chain is from a study of blood T cell repertoires in COVID-19. Study at large: Samples representing acute and convalescent COVID-19 were sourced from the United States, Italy and Spain.

Repertoires were generated with immunoSEQ multiplex PCR, while TCRdb's copy carries only in-frame clones and drops some. The sample comprises about 69,000 clones, approximately 90% of which are singletons, and 4.8% rests with the top ten. CDR1 and CDR2 (germline): SGHRS, YFSETQ. The CDR3 has 14 residues. With 7 bases removed from V and 6 bases from J, the gap between germline ends came to 19 bases. The chain links TRBV5-1 to TRBJ1-1, with D perhaps matching TRBD1 (6 bases). The source of this sequence is a woman aged 60-70 years with active COVID-19. Specimen: peripheral blood. The CDR3 spells CASRWDNSNAEAFF. The CDR3 nucleotides read TGCGCCAGCCGTTGGGACAATTCCAACGCTGAAGCTTTCTTT.